The 12 T cell receptor beta chains presented below share a single source sample, sequenced in a study of T cell changes during pregnancy in multiple sclerosis. Sequencing used immunoSEQ multiplex PCR; TCRdb keeps in-frame clones, though not all of them. The sample consists of some 42,000 clones, about 92% of them appearing once. Sequences were derived from CD4+ T cells from peripheral blood mononuclear cells, sampled in the third trimester of pregnancy. The source of these receptors is a female donor with multiple sclerosis, enrolled in a pregnancy study.

V gene TRBV9 combines with J gene TRBJ2-3, with TRBD2 as a possible D gene (5 bases). CDR3 length: 14 amino acids. The V gene lost 3 bases and the J gene lost 1 base, with 9 bases spanning the gap. CDR1 is SGDLS and CDR2 is YYNGEE in the germline V gene. The CDR3 sequence is CASSDPRGTDTQYF. In nucleotides, the CDR3 is TGTGCCAGCAGCGACCCGAGGGGCACAGATACGCAGTATTTT.

This chain links TRBV28 with TRBJ2-1, with 9 bases that match TRBD2. Germline CDR1 MDHEN, CDR2 SYDVKM. J was trimmed by 5 bases and V by 4 bases; bases with no gene match: 6. The CDR3 covers 15 residues. DNA for the CDR3: TGTGCCAGCAGTTCCGCGGGAGGGCCGCACAATGAGCAGTTCTTC. Its protein product is CASSSAGGPHNEQFF.

V gene TRBV5-1 combines with J gene TRBJ2-3; possibly TRBD2 for D (5 bases). The length of the CDR3 is 15 residues. The V and J ends lost 3 bases and 3 bases respectively, with 14 bases between them. The germline CDR1 and CDR2 sequences are SGHRS and YFSETQ. The CDR3 DNA is TGCGCCAGCAGCTCTAGCAGAGCTAGTACAGATACGCAGTATTTT. Translating gives CASSSSRASTDTQYF.

This rearrangement joins TRBV7-2 to TRBJ2-3, with TRBD1 identical over 10 bases. The CDR3 contains 16 residues. Germline V lookup: CDR1 SGHTA, CDR2 FQGNSA. Trimming cost V 3 bases and J 5 bases; bases outside gene matches: 8. The DNA of the CDR3 is TGTGCCAGCAGCTTCTCACCGGGACAGGGGAGAGATACGCAGTATTTT. This translates into CASSFSPGQGRDTQYF.

This chain links TRBV11-2 with TRBJ1-1; 9 positions agree with TRBD1. The CDR3 has 14 amino acids. V shed 5 bases and J 1 base; nucleotides not matched to a gene: 2. Germline CDR1 reads SGHAT; CDR2 reads FQNNGV. CDR3 in DNA: TGTGCCAGCAGCCAGGGACAGGGGAACACTGAAGCTTTCTTT. Its translation: CASSQGQGNTEAFF.

This chain joins TRBV5-1 and TRBJ2-7; TRBD2 matches at 10 bases. The ends lost 1 base at V and 3 bases at J; junction bases unmatched: 1. Germline lookup yields CDR1 SGHRS and CDR2 YFSETQ. The CDR3 runs 14 residues. The DNA for the CDR3 is TGCGCCAGCAGCTTGACTAGCGGGAACTACGAGCAGTACTTC. Its translation is CASSLTSGNYEQYF.

DNA of the CDR3: TGTGCCAGCAGTCGGACTAGCGGGGGGGCAAGCTCCTACAATGAGCAGTTCTTC. Amino acids: CASSRTSGGASSYNEQFF. The J gene is TRBJ2-1, the V gene TRBV9; 15 bases align to TRBD2. The CDR3 runs to 18 residues. With V trimmed by 5 bases and J by 0 bases, 6 bases remained unmatched. Germline V gene data show CDR1 as SGDLS and CDR2 as YYNGEE.

V gene TRBV5-1 combines with J gene TRBJ2-5; no reliable D call. Germline CDR1 reads SGHRS; CDR2 reads YFSETQ. The V end lost 0 bases, the J end lost 1 base, and 7 bases lay between the germline ends. The CDR3 has 14 residues. CDR3 sequence reads: CASSLGGSQETQYF. Here the CDR3 DNA reads TGCGCCAGCAGCTTGGGCGGCTCCCAAGAGACCCAGTACTTC.

The V call is TRBV4-1, the J call TRBJ1-1, with D unclear. CDR1 is MGHRA, CDR2 YSYEKL, per germline. V dropped 1 base and J dropped 1 base, with 7 bases sitting between them. This CDR3 is built from 14 residues. The CDR3 DNA sequence: TGCGCCAGCAGCCAAGTCGGTTCGAACACTGAAGCTTTCTTT. Encoded protein: CASSQVGSNTEAFF.

The DNA for the CDR3 is TGTGCCAGCAGGGGGGGAGCCGGCTACAATGAGCAGTTCTTC. Its protein product is CASRGGAGYNEQFF. V and J are TRBV2 and TRBJ2-1; D may be TRBD2 (6 bases). Germline V lookup: CDR1 SNHLY, CDR2 FYNNEI. This CDR3 comprises 14 residues. The V and J ends lost 6 bases and 3 bases respectively, with 12 bases between them.

V usage is TRBV15 and J usage is TRBJ1-5; TRBD1 is a possible D gene (5 bases). The CDR3 contains 12 residues. The germline V gene encodes CDR1 LNHNV and CDR2 YYDKDF (reference sequence). The V and J ends lost 9 bases and 6 bases respectively, with 12 bases between them. DNA for the CDR3: TGTGCCACGAGTCGGGGGTTTCAGCCCCAGCATTTT. Its translation is CATSRGFQPQHF.

This clone came up a few times. Here the CDR3 DNA reads TGCGCCAGCAGTAAGGGACAGGGCTCCTACGAGCAGTACTTC. It encodes CASSKGQGSYEQYF. This chain joins TRBV10-1 and TRBJ2-7; TRBD1 agrees at 9 bases. The CDR3 runs to 14 residues. Germline trimming cut 5 bases from V and 0 bases from J; bases unmatched to any gene: 2. Germline V gene lookup returns CDR1 WNHNN and CDR2 SYGVQD (reference sequence).